This T cell receptor (beta chain) came from a study of monozygotic twins with inflammatory bowel disease. General study points: Especially where disease activity was present, IBD patients had fewer clonotypes in common with others than healthy twins did.

Note on this clonotype: Its antigen remains unknown.

CDR3 length equals 14 residues. CDR1 is MNHEY and CDR2 is SVGEGT in the germline V gene. TCRdb reworked the 5' RACE reads into one entry per CDR3 protein, no DNA. In total, the table holds 190,000 or so distinct CDR3 sequences. This chain connects TRBV6-2 or TRBV6-3 to TRBJ1-5; with no DNA, the TCRdb D assignment of TRBD1 cannot be verified. Sequencing was carried out using blood. The receptor was isolated from a human donor with ulcerative colitis or Crohn's disease, or a healthy co-twin of an affected twin (not recorded which). The CDR3 sequence is CASKLGGSNQPQHF.